This T cell receptor beta chain is from a study of shared clonotypes between healthy human individuals. A deep-level run was used for the assay. In the sorted-subset replicate PCRs, approximately 200 ng DNA, roughly 30,000 T cell genomes, was used. Libraries were prepared by immunoSEQ multiplex PCR; TCRdb keeps only in-frame clonotypes and omits some of them. The profile shows about 2.3 million clones, less than 95% of them singletons. From CD4+ cells came CD45RA+ naive and CD45RA-negative memory subsets. Looked up from germline, CDR1 is SGHRS and CDR2 is YFSETQ. With 4 bases clipped from V and 4 bases from J, the junction kept 11 bases outside the gene matches. There are 16 residues in the CDR3.

Source material: naive CD4+ T cells from PBMCs. Indicated subset: CD45RA+ positively selected. The sequence came from a man younger than 35 in good health. Some clones in this sample may be carry-over from other donors' samples. The chain recombines TRBV5-1 with TRBJ2-7; 10 positions agree with TRBD2. The CDR3 bases are TGCGCCAGCAGCCCCCGGGGGGCTAGCGGGAGTTACGAGCAGTACTTC. Its translation: CASSPRGASGSYEQYF.